The 31 T cell receptor beta chains in this list originate from one sample, sequenced in a study of identical twins (dated by TCRdb to the mid-2010s). The library was prepared using 5' RACE. Reads for this sample came from an Illumina HiSeq 2000. TCRdb reran the public reads through fastp at Q25 and MiXCR, keeping productive beta chains. Under each unique CDR3 protein, matching rows form one entry showing the most common genes and DNA. This sample holds around 490,000 distinct CDR3 sequences; about a fifth were observed only once. The biggest ten clones account for approximately 0.49% of the sample. These data also formed part of another study, on yellow fever vaccine responses in identical twins.

The sequenced material came from CD4+ T cells sorted from blood. These receptor sequences come from a woman in her late teens or twenties in good health.

There are a few counts of this clonotype. The V call is TRBV28, the J call TRBJ2-7; the match to TRBD2 covers 9 bases. Germline V gene lookup returns CDR1 MDHEN and CDR2 SYDVKM. This CDR3 region has 15 residues. The trim removed 6 bases at V and 3 bases at J, leaving 9 bases unmatched. CDR3 protein: CASSPTSGIIYEQYV. In DNA form, the CDR3 reads TGTGCCAGCAGCCCGACTAGCGGAATCATCTACGAGCAGTACGTC.

The chain carries TRBV12-3 or TRBV12-4 and TRBJ2-7, with 7 positions matching TRBD2. There are 12 residues in the CDR3. V trimming: 6 bases; J trimming: 7 bases; junction bases outside the gene matches: 6. The CDR3 nucleotides are TGTGCCAGCAGCCGGACTAGTTCAGAGCAGTACTTC. It yields the protein CASSRTSSEQYF.

This clonotype was observed a handful of times. The chain couples TRBV7-8 to TRBJ2-3, with a possible D match to TRBD1 (6 bases). The CDR3 is made up of 15 amino acids. V dropped 2 bases and J dropped 1 base, with 10 bases sitting between them. Germline V CDR1 and CDR2: SGHVS, FQNEAQ. The CDR3 loop reads CASSLQDSRTDTQYF. DNA of the CDR3: TGTGCCAGCAGCTTACAGGACAGCCGCACAGATACGCAGTATTTT. Using reference TRBV7-8 and TRBJ2-3 for the parts outside the CDR3, the full variable domain is GAGVSQSPRYKVAKRGQDVALRCDPISGHVSLFWYQQALGQGPEFLTYFQNEAQLDKSGLPSDRFFAERPEGSVSTLKIQRTQQEDSAVYLCASSLQDSRTDTQYFGPGTRLTVL.

The rearrangement joins TRBV6-6 to TRBJ2-7; D may be TRBD1 (6 bases). The germline V gene encodes CDR1 MNHNY and CDR2 SVGAGI (reference sequence). CDR3 length: 13 amino acids. The V gene lost 5 bases and the J gene lost 6 bases, with 14 bases spanning the gap. CDR3 coding DNA: TGTGCCAGCAGTCAACTTCAGGGGAGCGAGCAGTACGTC. Its translation is CASSQLQGSEQYV.

CDR3 nucleotide sequence: TGTGCCAGCAGAAGGGACCAATCCTACGAGCAGTACTTC. Translation: CASRRDQSYEQYF. The chain combines TRBV12-3 or TRBV12-4 with TRBJ2-7, with D possibly called TRBD1 or TRBD2 (5 bases each). The CDR3 is 13 amino acids. Trimming stripped 6 bases from V and 1 base from J, with 10 bases between.

CDR3 loop: CSVRPTSGAGELFF. As DNA, the CDR3 is TGCAGCGTCCGCCCGACTAGCGGGGCCGGGGAGCTGTTTTTT. This rearrangement joins TRBV29-1 to TRBJ2-2; 11 positions agree with TRBD2. Germline values: CDR1 SQVTM, CDR2 ANQGSEA. The CDR3 totals 14 residues. V trimming: 6 bases; J trimming: 6 bases; junction bases outside the gene matches: 6.

This clonotype was counted ten times or more. The V gene is TRBV12-3 or TRBV12-4, the J gene TRBJ2-5; D gene unclear. This CDR3 spans 12 amino acids. V was pared by 6 bases and J by 7 bases, with 12 bases between. The CDR3 coding sequence is TGTGCCAGCAGGGGTAACACGGCGACCCAGTACTTC. It encodes CASRGNTATQYF.

This rearrangement joins TRBV4-1 to TRBJ2-2; D is possibly TRBD1 or TRBD2 (5 bases each). CDR1 and CDR2 from the germline V gene are MGHRA and YSYEKL. The CDR3 extends over 15 amino acids. With 4 bases removed from V and 5 bases from J, the gap between germline ends came to 14 bases. The CDR3 reads CASSPGMGVTGELFF. In DNA form, the CDR3 reads TGCGCCAGCAGCCCAGGGATGGGGGTAACCGGGGAGCTGTTTTTT.

The J gene is TRBJ1-5, the V gene TRBV20-1, with D hard to call. CDR1 is DFQATT, CDR2 SNEGSKA, per germline (reference sequence). V was cut by 3 bases and J by 5 bases, with 8 bases left in between. The CDR3 runs to 12 residues. CDR3 bases: TGCAGTGCTAGGGTGTCCCATCAGCCCCAGCATTTT. The encoded protein is CSARVSHQPQHF.

This clonotype showed up just a few times. The rearrangement links TRBV12-3 or TRBV12-4 to TRBJ2-1, with D tentatively TRBD2 (5 bases). V was trimmed by 5 bases and J by 4 bases, leaving 21 bases between them. The CDR3 covers 17 residues. CDR3 amino acids: CASSPTGISYRYNEQFF. CDR3 DNA: TGTGCCAGCAGTCCCACGGGGATATCCTACCGGTACAATGAGCAGTTCTTC.

The gene calls are TRBV12-3 or TRBV12-4 and TRBJ1-3, with 7 positions matching TRBD1. Germline trimming cut 5 bases from V and 2 bases from J; bases unmatched to any gene: 3. There are 14 residues in the CDR3. CDR3: CASSATGTGNTIYF. CDR3 coding DNA: TGTGCCAGCAGTGCGACAGGGACTGGAAACACCATATATTTT.

This sequence joins TRBV7-6 and TRBJ1-1, with TRBD1 matching 7 bases. V shed 3 bases, J shed 4 bases, and the junction held 5 bases outside the gene matches. Germline values: CDR1 SGHVS, CDR2 FNYEAQ. The CDR3 covers 14 residues. The CDR3, as DNA: TGTGCCAGCAGCTTGGGGACAGTTATCACTGAAGCTTTCTTT. As protein: CASSLGTVITEAFF.

This clonotype was observed a few times. This sequence joins TRBV5-1 and TRBJ2-1, with TRBD2 matching over 7 bases. V dropped 0 bases and J dropped 1; count of bases not matched to a gene: 7. The germline V gene has CDR1 SGHRS and CDR2 YFSETQ. The CDR3 covers 17 residues. The CDR3 sequence: CASSLGTLAVSYNEQFF. The CDR3 DNA reads as TGCGCCAGCAGCTTGGGGACCCTAGCGGTATCCTACAATGAGCAGTTCTTC.

This clonotype was picked up a small number of times. The chain employs TRBV3-1 and TRBJ2-5; TRBD2 agrees at 13 bases. CDR3 size: 17 residues. The germline V gene encodes CDR1 LGHDT and CDR2 YNNKEL (reference sequence). J was trimmed by 2 bases and V by 1 base; bases with no gene match: 4. The CDR3, as DNA: TGTGCCAGCAGCCAAGCACTAGCGGGGGGGTTTCAAGAGACCCAGTACTTC. Translating gives CASSQALAGGFQETQYF.

This sequence joins TRBV10-3 and TRBJ2-7; D is uncertain. Germline loops: CDR1 ENHRY, CDR2 SYGVKD. V gave up 3 bases and J gave up 3 bases, with 6 bases separating them. The CDR3 has 12 amino acids. DNA for the CDR3: TGTGCCATCAGTGACCTAGGCTACGAGCAGTACTTC. Residues: CAISDLGYEQYF.

This clonotype turned up a few times. The rearrangement joins TRBV5-1 to TRBJ2-2; 9 bases match TRBD1. V lost 0 bases and J lost 6; bases outside the gene matches: 3. The germline V gene has CDR1 SGHRS and CDR2 YFSETQ. The CDR3 contains 15 residues. The CDR3 DNA is TGCGCCAGCAGCTTGGGGGACAGGGATGCCGGGGAGCTGTTTTTT. Residues: CASSLGDRDAGELFF.

This clonotype has ten or more counts. This chain joins TRBV4-1 and TRBJ2-7, with TRBD1 as a possible D gene (6 bases). The germline CDR1 and CDR2 sequences are MGHRA and YSYEKL. There are 15 residues in the CDR3. The ends were cut back, 0 bases at V and 2 bases at J, with 11 bases in the middle. The DNA of the CDR3 is TGCGCCAGCAGCCAAGATGTACAGGGCCCCTACGAGCAGTACTTC. It encodes CASSQDVQGPYEQYF.

This clonotype was seen a few times. The chain is built from TRBV14 and TRBJ1-4; a weak D match, TRBD1 (5 bases). Germline-derived CDR1 and CDR2 are SGHDN and FVKESK. The CDR3 spans 16 residues. The germline V and J ends were trimmed by 0 bases and 7 bases, with 15 bases remaining between them. CDR3 coding DNA: TGTGCCAGCAGCCAAGATTCGGCAGGGATGAGTGAAAAACTGTTTTTT. Amino acid sequence: CASSQDSAGMSEKLFF. The full variable domain, completed using reference TRBV14 and TRBJ1-4, is EAGVTQFPSHSVIEKGQTVTLRCDPISGHDNLYWYRRVMGKEIKFLLHFVKESKQDESGMPNNRFLAERTGGTYSTLKVQPAELEDSGVYFCASSQDSAGMSEKLFFGSGTQLSVL.

This clonotype was seen only a few times. Here the CDR3 reads CATRRAQINQPQHF. DNA of the CDR3: TGTGCCACCCGACGTGCACAGATAAATCAGCCCCAGCATTTT. The rearrangement uses TRBV2 and TRBJ1-5, with D uncertain. CDR1 is SNHLY, CDR2 FYNNEI, per germline. V lost 10 bases to trimming and J lost 4 bases, with 17 bases between them. This CDR3 contains 14 residues.

The sample holds many counts of this clonotype. The chain recombines TRBV9 with TRBJ1-2, with a weak D call TRBD1 (5 bases). V was pared by 0 bases and J by 8 bases, with 17 bases between. Germline V gene data show CDR1 as SGDLS and CDR2 as YYNGEE. This CDR3 spans 15 amino acids. CDR3 protein: CASSVEDSGVWGYTF. CDR3 DNA: TGTGCCAGCAGCGTAGAGGACTCGGGGGTTTGGGGCTACACCTTC.

This chain joins TRBV12-3 or TRBV12-4 and TRBJ2-3, with D tentatively TRBD2 (6 bases). V was cut by 3 bases and J by 5 bases, with 15 bases left in between. The CDR3 loop spans 15 amino acids. The CDR3 DNA reads TGTGCCAGCAGTTTCTTGGCGGGGCTGGGAGATACGCAGTATTTT. Its protein product is CASSFLAGLGDTQYF.

The table lists this clonotype with a few counts. This sequence joins TRBV12-3 or TRBV12-4 and TRBJ1-2; possible D gene TRBD1, 6 bases. This CDR3 is built from 15 residues. V was trimmed by 3 bases and J by 8 bases, leaving 19 bases between them. The CDR3 coding sequence is TGTGCCAGCAGTTTGGGGGCCCAGGAGGGTTTGGGCTACACCTTC. It is translated as CASSLGAQEGLGYTF.

The table lists this clonotype with a few counts. The V and J genes are TRBV12-3 or TRBV12-4 and TRBJ1-6, with TRBD1 matching over 7 bases. The junction had 7 bases not matched to a gene; V was cut back by 6 bases and J by 8 bases. The CDR3 is 14 residues long. CDR3 in DNA: TGTGCCAGCAGCCCGGGACAGCTGGATTCACCCCTCCACTTT. This sequence encodes CASSPGQLDSPLHF.

V gene TRBV5-1 combines with J gene TRBJ2-1, with 7 bases aligning to TRBD1. Germline assignment: CDR1 SGHRS and CDR2 YFSETQ. V trimming: 0 bases; J trimming: 8 bases; junction bases outside the gene matches: 8. This CDR3 spans 15 amino acids. The CDR3 loop reads CASSLGSLQGYEQFF. The CDR3 nucleotides read TGCGCCAGCAGCTTGGGATCATTACAGGGGTATGAGCAGTTCTTC.

The chain couples TRBV12-3 or TRBV12-4 to TRBJ1-1; D perhaps matches TRBD1 (5 bases). Deletions cut 2 bases from V and 1 base from J, with 17 bases between. The CDR3 runs 17 residues. The CDR3 region has the DNA TGTGCCAGCAGTTTACGGGGACGACAGTACTCGAACACTGAAGCTTTCTTT. Translated, it gives CASSLRGRQYSNTEAFF.

The chain employs TRBV20-1 and TRBJ2-5; 9 bases are shared with TRBD2. The CDR3 consists of 15 residues. CDR1 is DFQATT, CDR2 SNEGSKA, per germline (reference sequence). J lost 5 bases, V lost 2 bases, and 9 bases had no gene match. The CDR3 region has the DNA TGCAGTGCTAGACCACGGCGGGAGGGCCTTGAGACCCAGTACTTC. This encodes CSARPRREGLETQYF.

In this sample, this clonotype turned up many times. A read error may account for a junction end that differs from germline. This chain joins TRBV2 and TRBJ2-3, with a weak D call TRBD2 (5 bases). The CDR3 runs 14 residues. Germline V gene data show CDR1 as SNHLY and CDR2 as FYNNEI. The CDR3 region is CASREVEGTDTQYF. For the CDR3, the DNA is TGTGCCAGCAGGGAAGTGGAGGGCACAGATACGCAGTATTTT.

This chain joins TRBV28 and TRBJ1-2; no firm D call. There are 15 residues in the CDR3. Trimming stripped 2 bases from V and 4 bases from J, with 14 bases between. The germline V gene has CDR1 MDHEN and CDR2 SYDVKM. The CDR3 spells CASSLTTPPGYGYTF. CDR3 sequence (DNA): TGTGCCAGCAGTTTAACTACCCCCCCGGGCTATGGCTACACCTTC.

CDR3 DNA: TGTGCCAGCGGTACCCGACGGAATGCTTATAATTCACCCCTCCACTTT. Encoded protein: CASGTRRNAYNSPLHF. The chain couples TRBV27 to TRBJ1-6, with D unclear. Germline V gene sequence: CDR1 MNHEY, CDR2 SMNVEV (reference sequence). V lost 8 bases and J 4 bases, leaving 18 bases between the germline ends. CDR3 size: 16 residues.

V and J are TRBV2 and TRBJ2-1, with 10 bases fitting TRBD2. V shed 6 bases and J 1 base; nucleotides not matched to a gene: 3. From germline, CDR1 is SNHLY and CDR2 FYNNEI. There are 15 residues in the CDR3. CDR3 loop: CASRDSGGSYNEQFF. In DNA form, the CDR3 reads TGTGCCAGCAGAGATAGCGGGGGGTCCTACAATGAGCAGTTCTTC.

The chain is built from TRBV5-1 and TRBJ2-5; 10 nucleotides agree with TRBD1. V lost 4 bases, J lost 5 bases, and 14 bases stayed unmatched. CDR3 length: 17 amino acids. Per the germline V gene, CDR1 is SGHRS and CDR2 is YFSETQ. CDR3 loop: CASSIRTGDRGAETQYF. DNA for the CDR3: TGCGCCAGCAGCATACGGACGGGGGACAGGGGTGCGGAGACCCAGTACTTC.